The 6 T cell receptor beta chains presented below share a single source sample, sequenced in a study of T cell responses to AZD1222 COVID-19 vaccine. Generated by immunoSEQ multiplex PCR, the TCRdb table keeps only in-frame clones and is missing some. This sample has some 150,000 clones; about 92% occur once, and the top ten carry 2.5% to 3.5%. Sequencing was performed on peripheral blood, taken 28 days after the second AZD1222 dose. These receptors were obtained from an adult who received the AZD1222 COVID-19 vaccine.

This CDR3 reads CASSRLAGVADTQYF. CDR3 nucleotide sequence: TGTGCCAGCAGTCGGCTAGCGGGAGTTGCAGATACGCAGTATTTT. J is TRBJ2-3 and V is TRBV27; 10 nucleotides line up with TRBD2. Germline V gene lookup returns CDR1 MNHEY and CDR2 SMNVEV (reference sequence). The CDR3 spans 15 residues. V shed 5 bases and J 4 bases; nucleotides not matched to a gene: 6.

The V gene is TRBV7-8, the J gene TRBJ2-7, with D unresolved. This CDR3 region has 13 residues. The germline V and J ends were trimmed by 0 bases and 3 bases, with 6 bases remaining between them. Germline values: CDR1 SGHVS, CDR2 FQNEAQ. CDR3 amino acids: CASSLASNYEQYF. In DNA form, the CDR3 reads TGTGCCAGCAGCTTAGCAAGTAACTACGAGCAGTACTTC.

This clone is a singleton in its sample. The J gene is TRBJ1-2, the V gene TRBV5-1, with TRBD1 identical over 7 bases. Germline CDR1 is SGHRS and CDR2 is YFSETQ. The CDR3 has 15 residues. The trim removed 2 bases at V and 2 bases at J, leaving 6 bases unmatched. CDR3: CASSFGDSRNYGYTF. The CDR3 nucleotides read TGCGCCAGCAGCTTCGGGGACAGCAGAAACTATGGCTACACCTTC.

This chain uses TRBV27 with TRBJ2-7, with TRBD2 identical over 8 bases. V was pared by 2 bases and J by 3 bases, with 15 bases of the junction left unmatched. CDR1 MNHEY and CDR2 SMNVEV come from the germline V gene (reference sequence). The CDR3 has 18 amino acids. The DNA of the CDR3 is TGTGCCAGCAGTTTACGACCCCAAGTAGCGGGGAACTACTACGAGCAGTACTTC. Its translation: CASSLRPQVAGNYYEQYF.

This clone occurred a few times. The rearrangement joins TRBV7-2 to TRBJ2-7, with a possible D match to TRBD1 (6 bases). The V and J ends lost 5 bases and 4 bases respectively, with 15 bases between them. CDR1 is SGHTA, CDR2 FQGNSA, per germline. CDR3 size: 14 residues. CDR3 residues: CASSPNRVSYEQYF. CDR3 DNA: TGTGCCAGCAGCCCGAACAGGGTTTCTTACGAGCAGTACTTC. Drawing the rest from reference TRBV7-2 and TRBJ2-7, the complete variable domain is GAGVSQSPSNKVTEKGKDVELRCDPISGHTALYWYRQSLGQGLEFLIYFQGNSAPDKSGLPSDRFSAERTGGSVSTLTIQRTQQEDSAVYLCASSPNRVSYEQYFGPGTRLTVT.

The V call is TRBV28, the J call TRBJ1-2; no definite D call. The V and J ends lost 4 bases and 4 bases respectively, with 7 bases between them. In germline, CDR1 is MDHEN, CDR2 SYDVKM. CDR3 size: 12 residues. In nucleotides, the CDR3 is TGTGCCAGCAGTTCCACTGTCTATGGCTACACCTTC. This gives the protein CASSSTVYGYTF.